This T cell receptor (beta chain) appears in the sequencing data of a study of T cells in Graves' hyperthyroidism and ophthalmopathy. The CDR3 has 15 amino acids. Germline CDR1 reads SGHTA; CDR2 reads FQGNSA. There were TCR beta CDR3 regions amplified from RNA transcripts. With the HTBI primer set, the TCR CDR3 went through a first round of RT-PCR. TCRdb called the multiplex PCR reads again in MiXCR, with one record for every CDR3 protein. The repertoire holds around 290,000 distinct CDR3 sequences, around 15% seen once, with around 61% in the top ten. As for this clonotype: One base away lies a much larger clone, so this may be a sequencing read error.

The V gene is TRBV7-2, the J gene TRBJ1-4; D is uncertain. This receptor was identified in a woman in her sixties or seventies with Graves' ophthalmopathy. Sample: blood. The chain's CDR3 is CASSLFLATSEKLFF. CDR3 nucleotides: TGTGCCAGCAGCTTATTCCTTGCAACTAGTGAAAAACTGTTTTTT.